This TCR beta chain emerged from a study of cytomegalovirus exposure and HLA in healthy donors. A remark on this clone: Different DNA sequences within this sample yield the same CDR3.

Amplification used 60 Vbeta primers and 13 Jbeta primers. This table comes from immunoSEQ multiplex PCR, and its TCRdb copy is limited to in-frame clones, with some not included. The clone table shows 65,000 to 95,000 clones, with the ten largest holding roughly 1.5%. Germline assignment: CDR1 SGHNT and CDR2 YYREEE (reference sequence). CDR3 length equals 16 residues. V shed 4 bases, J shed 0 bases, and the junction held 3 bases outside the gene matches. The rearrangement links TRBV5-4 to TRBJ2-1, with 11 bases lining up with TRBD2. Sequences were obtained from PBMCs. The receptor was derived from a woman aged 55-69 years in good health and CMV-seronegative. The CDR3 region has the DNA TGTGCCAGCAGCCGAGGGACTAGCGGCTCCTACAATGAGCAGTTCTTC. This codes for CASSRGTSGSYNEQFF.